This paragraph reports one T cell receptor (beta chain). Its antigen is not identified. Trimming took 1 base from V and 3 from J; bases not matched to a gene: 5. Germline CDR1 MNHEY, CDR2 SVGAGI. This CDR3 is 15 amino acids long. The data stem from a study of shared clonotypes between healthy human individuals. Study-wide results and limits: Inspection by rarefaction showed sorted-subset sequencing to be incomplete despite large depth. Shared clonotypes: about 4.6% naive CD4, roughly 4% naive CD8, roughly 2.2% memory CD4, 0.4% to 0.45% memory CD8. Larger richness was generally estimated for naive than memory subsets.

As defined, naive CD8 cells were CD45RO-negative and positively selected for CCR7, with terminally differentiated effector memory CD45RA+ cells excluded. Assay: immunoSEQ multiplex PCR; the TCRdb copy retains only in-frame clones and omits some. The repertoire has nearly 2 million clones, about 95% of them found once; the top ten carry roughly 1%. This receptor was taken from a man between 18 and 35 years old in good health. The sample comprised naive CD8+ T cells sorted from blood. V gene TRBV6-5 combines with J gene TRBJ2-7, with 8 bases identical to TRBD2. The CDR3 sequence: CASSYFSGKIYEQYF. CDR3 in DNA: TGTGCCAGCAGTTACTTTAGCGGGAAAATCTACGAGCAGTACTTC.